This T cell receptor (beta chain) was documented in a study of T cell changes during pregnancy in multiple sclerosis. Assay: immunoSEQ multiplex PCR; the TCRdb copy retains only in-frame clones and omits some. The sample consists of about 100,000 clones, approximately 93% of them appearing once. This sequence originates from a female donor with multiple sclerosis, enrolled in a pregnancy study. Sequenced here: peripheral blood, sampled after pregnancy.

The CDR3 sequence: CASSIDRAKNIQYF. The CDR3 nucleotides read TGTGCCAGCAGCATCGATCGGGCCAAAAACATTCAGTACTTC. The chain recombines TRBV5-4 with TRBJ2-4; D gene unclear. The germline gives CDR1 SGHNT, CDR2 YYREEE (reference sequence). The V end was cut by 4 bases, the J end by 1 base, with 9 bases between. This CDR3 is built from 14 residues.